This T cell receptor beta chain was recorded in a study of neurological immune-mediated disorders. General study points: The most TCR clonal expansion was seen in HTLV-1-associated myelopathy, whereas the least was seen in multiple sclerosis, below the level in healthy controls.

Comments on this clonotype: Antigen: not known.

TCRdb reprocessed the 5' RACE reads via MiXCR and lists one record per CDR3 protein. The sample includes about 38,000 distinct CDR3 sequences, 9.5% to 13% of them seen just once. Sample: CD4+ T cells from blood. This receptor was identified in a woman aged 25 to 39 with HTLV-1-associated myelopathy (HAM/TSP).

The CDR3, as DNA: TGCGCCAGCAGTTATTACTCGTACAATAAGAAGTTCTTC. Translating it yields CASSYYSYNKKFF. The chain has TRBV5-1 and TRBJ2-1; D is undetermined. CDR1 and CDR2 from the germline V gene are SGHRS and YFSETQ. The CDR3 is 13 residues long. V lost 5 bases and J 14 bases, leaving 20 bases between the germline ends.